The T cell receptor (beta chain) described here comes from a study of cytomegalovirus exposure and HLA in healthy donors. This clone was observed a single time. CDR1 and CDR2 from the germline V gene are SGHTA and FQGNSA. The CDR3 covers 16 residues. V lost 5 bases and J 0 bases, leaving 11 bases between the germline ends. Profiled with immunoSEQ multiplex PCR; TCRdb holds only in-frame clones, not every one. The repertoire holds 200,000 to 250,000 clones, with 80% to 85% as singletons. The genes are TRBV7-2 and TRBJ2-6; TRBD1 or TRBD2 may be the D gene (5 bases each). Material: PBMCs. The receptor's source is a woman in her twenties or thirties in good health and CMV-seropositive. CDR3 region: CASSLSGGSGANVLTF. In DNA, the CDR3 is TGTGCCAGCAGCCTAAGTGGGGGCTCTGGGGCCAACGTCCTGACTTTC.